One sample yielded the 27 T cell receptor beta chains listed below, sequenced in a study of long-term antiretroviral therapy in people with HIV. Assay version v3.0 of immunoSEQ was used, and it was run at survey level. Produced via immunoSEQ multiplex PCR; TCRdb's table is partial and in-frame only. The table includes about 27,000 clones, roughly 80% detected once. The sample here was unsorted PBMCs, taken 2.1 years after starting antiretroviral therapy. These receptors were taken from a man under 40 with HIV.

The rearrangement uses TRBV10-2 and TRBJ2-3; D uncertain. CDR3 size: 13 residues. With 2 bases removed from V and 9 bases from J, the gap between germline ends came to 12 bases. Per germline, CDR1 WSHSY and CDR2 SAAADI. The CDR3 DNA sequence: TGCGCCAGCAGTGAGGTGGGCGGTCGGACGCAGTATTTT. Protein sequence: CASSEVGGRTQYF.

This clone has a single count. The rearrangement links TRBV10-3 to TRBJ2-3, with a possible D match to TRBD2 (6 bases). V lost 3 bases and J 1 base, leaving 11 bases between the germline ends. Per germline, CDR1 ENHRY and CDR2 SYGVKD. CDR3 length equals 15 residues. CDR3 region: CAISDSRDGTDTQYF. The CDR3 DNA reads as TGTGCCATCAGTGACTCGCGGGATGGCACAGATACGCAGTATTTT.

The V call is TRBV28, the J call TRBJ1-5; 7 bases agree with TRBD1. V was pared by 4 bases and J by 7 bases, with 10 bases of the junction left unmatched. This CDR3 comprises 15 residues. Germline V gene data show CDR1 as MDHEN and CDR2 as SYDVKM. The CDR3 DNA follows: TGTGCCAGCAGTTCCTCACAGGGGAGCAGGCAGCCCCAGCATTTT. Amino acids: CASSSSQGSRQPQHF.

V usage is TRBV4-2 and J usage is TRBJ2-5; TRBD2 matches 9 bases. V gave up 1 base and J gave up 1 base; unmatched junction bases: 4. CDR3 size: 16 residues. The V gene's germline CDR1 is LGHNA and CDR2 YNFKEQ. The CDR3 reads CASSQASGASQETQYF. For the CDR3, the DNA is TGTGCCAGCAGCCAAGCTAGCGGGGCCTCCCAAGAGACCCAGTACTTC.

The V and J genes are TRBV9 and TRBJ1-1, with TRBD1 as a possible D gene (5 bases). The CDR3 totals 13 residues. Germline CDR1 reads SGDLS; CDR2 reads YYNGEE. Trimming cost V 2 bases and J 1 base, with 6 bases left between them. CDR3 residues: CASSVGANTEAFF. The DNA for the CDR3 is TGTGCCAGCAGCGTTGGGGCGAACACTGAAGCTTTCTTT.

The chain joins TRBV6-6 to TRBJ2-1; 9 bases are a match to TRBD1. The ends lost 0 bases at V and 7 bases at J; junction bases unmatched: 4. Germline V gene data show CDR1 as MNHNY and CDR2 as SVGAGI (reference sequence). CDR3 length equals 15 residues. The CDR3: CASSYSGTGFNEQFF. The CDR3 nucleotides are TGTGCCAGCAGTTACTCCGGGACAGGGTTTAATGAGCAGTTCTTC.

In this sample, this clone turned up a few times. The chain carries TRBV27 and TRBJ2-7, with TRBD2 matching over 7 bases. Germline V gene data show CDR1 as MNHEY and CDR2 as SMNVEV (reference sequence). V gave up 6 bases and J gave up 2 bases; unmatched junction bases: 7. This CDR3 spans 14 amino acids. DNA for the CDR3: TGTGCCAGCAGGCAGCGGGAAGTAGCCTACGAGCAGTACTTC. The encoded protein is CASRQREVAYEQYF.

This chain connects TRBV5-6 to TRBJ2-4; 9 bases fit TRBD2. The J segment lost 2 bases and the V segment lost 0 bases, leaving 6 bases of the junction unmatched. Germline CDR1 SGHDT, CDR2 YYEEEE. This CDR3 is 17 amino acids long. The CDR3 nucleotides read TGTGCCAGCAGCTTGGTGCCAGCGGGAGGACCCAAAAACATTCAGTACTTC. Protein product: CASSLVPAGGPKNIQYF.

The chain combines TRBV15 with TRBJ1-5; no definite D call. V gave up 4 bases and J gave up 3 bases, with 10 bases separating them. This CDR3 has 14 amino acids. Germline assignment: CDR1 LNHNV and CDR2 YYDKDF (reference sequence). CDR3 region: CATSKDGPNQPQHF. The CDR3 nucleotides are TGTGCCACCAGCAAAGACGGACCCAATCAGCCCCAGCATTTT. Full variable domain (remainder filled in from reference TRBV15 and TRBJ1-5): DAMVIQNPRYQVTQFGKPVTLSCSQTLNHNVMYWYQQKSSQAPKLLFHYYDKDFNNEADTPDNFQSRRPNTSFCFLDIRSPGLGDTAMYLCATSKDGPNQPQHFGDGTRLSIL.

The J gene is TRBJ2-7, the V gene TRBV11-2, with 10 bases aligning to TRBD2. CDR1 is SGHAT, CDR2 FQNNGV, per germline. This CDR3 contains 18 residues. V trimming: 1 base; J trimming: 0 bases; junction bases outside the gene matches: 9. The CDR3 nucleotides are TGTGCCAGCAGCTTAGTCGGGACTAGCGCTTTCCTCTCCTACGAGCAGTACTTC. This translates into CASSLVGTSAFLSYEQYF.

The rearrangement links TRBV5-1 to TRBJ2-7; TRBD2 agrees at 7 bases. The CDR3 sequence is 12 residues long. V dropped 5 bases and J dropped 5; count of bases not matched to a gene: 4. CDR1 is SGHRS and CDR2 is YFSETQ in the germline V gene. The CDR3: CASSQLAHEQYF. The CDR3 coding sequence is TGCGCCAGCAGTCAACTAGCGCACGAGCAGTACTTC.

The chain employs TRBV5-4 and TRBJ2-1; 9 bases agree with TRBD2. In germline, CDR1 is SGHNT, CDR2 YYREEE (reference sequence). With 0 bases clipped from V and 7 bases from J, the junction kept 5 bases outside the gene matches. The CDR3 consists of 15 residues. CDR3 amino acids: CASSLASGAINEQFF. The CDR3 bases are TGTGCCAGCAGCTTGGCTAGCGGGGCCATAAATGAGCAGTTCTTC.

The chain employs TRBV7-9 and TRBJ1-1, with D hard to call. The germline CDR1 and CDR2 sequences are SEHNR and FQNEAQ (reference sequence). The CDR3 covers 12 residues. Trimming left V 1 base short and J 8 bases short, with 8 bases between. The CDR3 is CASSLDRAEAFF. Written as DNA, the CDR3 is TGTGCCAGCAGCTTAGATAGGGCCGAAGCTTTCTTT.

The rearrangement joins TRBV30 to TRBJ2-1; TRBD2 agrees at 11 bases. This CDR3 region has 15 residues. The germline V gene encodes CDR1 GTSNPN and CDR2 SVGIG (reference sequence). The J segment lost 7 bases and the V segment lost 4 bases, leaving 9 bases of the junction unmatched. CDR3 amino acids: CAWKHIAGGFNEQFF. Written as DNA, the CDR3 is TGTGCCTGGAAGCACATAGCGGGAGGGTTTAATGAGCAGTTCTTC. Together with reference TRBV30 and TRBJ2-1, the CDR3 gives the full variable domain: SQTIHQWPATLVQPVGSPLSLECTVEGTSNPNLYWYRQAAGRGLQLLFYSVGIGQISSEVPQNLSASRPQDRQFILSSKKLLLSDSGFYLCAWKHIAGGFNEQFFGPGTRLTVL.

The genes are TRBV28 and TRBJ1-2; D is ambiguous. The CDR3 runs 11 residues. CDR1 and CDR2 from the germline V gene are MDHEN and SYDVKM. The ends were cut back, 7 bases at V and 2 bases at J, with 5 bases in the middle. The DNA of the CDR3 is TGTGCCAGCAACGGAAACTATGGCTACACCTTC. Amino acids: CASNGNYGYTF.

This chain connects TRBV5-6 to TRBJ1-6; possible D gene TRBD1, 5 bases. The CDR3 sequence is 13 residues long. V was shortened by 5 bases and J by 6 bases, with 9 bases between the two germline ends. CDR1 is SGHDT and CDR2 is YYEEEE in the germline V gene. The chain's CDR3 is CASSRDLNSPLHF. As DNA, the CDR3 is TGTGCCAGCAGTAGGGACCTTAATTCACCCCTCCACTTT.

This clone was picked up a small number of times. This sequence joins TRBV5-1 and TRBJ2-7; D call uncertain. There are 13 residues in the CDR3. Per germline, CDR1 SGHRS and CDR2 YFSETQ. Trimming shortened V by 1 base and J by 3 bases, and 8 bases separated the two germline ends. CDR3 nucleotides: TGCGCCAGCAGCTTGTCGCTAGTCTACGAGCAGTACTTC. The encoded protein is CASSLSLVYEQYF.

This CDR3 is CASSRPPHRSYEQYF. CDR3 nucleotides: TGTGCCAGCAGCAGACCCCCTCACAGGTCCTACGAGCAGTACTTC. The J gene is TRBJ2-7, the V gene TRBV6-5; D may be TRBD1 (5 bases). The ends were cut back, 6 bases at V and 1 base at J, with 16 bases in the middle. This CDR3 comprises 15 residues. Germline V gives CDR1 MNHEY, CDR2 SVGAGI.

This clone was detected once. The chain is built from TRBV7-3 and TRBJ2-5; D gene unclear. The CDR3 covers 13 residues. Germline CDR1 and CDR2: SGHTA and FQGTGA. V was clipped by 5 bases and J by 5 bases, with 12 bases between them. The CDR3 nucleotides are TGTGCCAGCAGCGACGACCTTGAGGAGACCCAGTACTTC. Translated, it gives CASSDDLEETQYF.

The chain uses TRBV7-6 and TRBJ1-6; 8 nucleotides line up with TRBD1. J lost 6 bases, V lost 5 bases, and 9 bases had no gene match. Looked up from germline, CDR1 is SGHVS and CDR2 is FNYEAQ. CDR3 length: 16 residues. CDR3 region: CASSPQTGALNSPLHF. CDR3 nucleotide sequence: TGTGCCAGCAGCCCACAGACAGGGGCGCTTAATTCACCCCTCCACTTT.

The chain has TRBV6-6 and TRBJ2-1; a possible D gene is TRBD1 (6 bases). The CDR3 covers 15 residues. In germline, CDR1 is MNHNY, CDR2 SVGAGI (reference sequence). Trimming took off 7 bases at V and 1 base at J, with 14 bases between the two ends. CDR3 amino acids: CASNDGQTSYNEQFF. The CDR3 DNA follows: TGTGCCAGCAATGATGGACAGACTTCCTACAATGAGCAGTTCTTC.

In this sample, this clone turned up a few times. The CDR3 is CASSLVGGAANYGYTF. CDR3 nucleotide sequence: TGTGCCAGCAGCTTAGTGGGGGGCGCAGCTAACTATGGCTACACCTTC. This sequence joins TRBV7-2 and TRBJ1-2; D is possibly TRBD1 (6 bases). Trimming stripped 1 base from V and 0 bases from J, with 12 bases between. The CDR3 consists of 16 residues. Germline V CDR1 and CDR2: SGHTA, FQGNSA.

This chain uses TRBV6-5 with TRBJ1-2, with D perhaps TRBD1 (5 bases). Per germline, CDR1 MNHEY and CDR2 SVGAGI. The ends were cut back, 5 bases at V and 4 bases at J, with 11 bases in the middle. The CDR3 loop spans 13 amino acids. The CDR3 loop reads CASSRDGAYGYTF. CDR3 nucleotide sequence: TGTGCCAGCAGTCGGGATGGGGCCTATGGCTACACCTTC.

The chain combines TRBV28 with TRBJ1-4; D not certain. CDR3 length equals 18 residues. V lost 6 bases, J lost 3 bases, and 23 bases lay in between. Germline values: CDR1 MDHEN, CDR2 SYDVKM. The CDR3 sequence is CASSPPVSRRRPNEKLFF. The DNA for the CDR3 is TGTGCCAGCAGCCCCCCAGTCAGTCGCAGGAGGCCTAATGAAAAACTGTTTTTT.

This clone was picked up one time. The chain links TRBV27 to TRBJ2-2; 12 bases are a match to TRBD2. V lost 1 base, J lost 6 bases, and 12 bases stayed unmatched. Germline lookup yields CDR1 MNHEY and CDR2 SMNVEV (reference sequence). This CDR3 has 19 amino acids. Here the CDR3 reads CASSLFMSRLAGVPGELFF. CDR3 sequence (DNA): TGTGCCAGCAGTTTATTTATGAGCCGACTAGCGGGAGTTCCCGGGGAGCTGTTTTTT.

The CDR3 protein is CASSVGTSGGTDTQYF. CDR3 DNA sequence: TGTGCCAGCAGCGTAGGGACTAGCGGGGGCACAGATACGCAGTATTTT. This chain joins TRBV9 and TRBJ2-3, with 12 bases matching TRBD2. Germline V gives CDR1 SGDLS, CDR2 YYNGEE. The V and J ends lost 0 bases and 1 base, in that order; junction bases with no gene match: 0. The length of the CDR3 is 16 residues. The full variable domain, in which reference TRBV9 and TRBJ2-3 provide the parts outside the CDR3, is DSGVTQTPKHLITATGQRVTLRCSPRSGDLSVYWYQQSLDQGLQFLIQYYNGEERAKGNILERFSAQQFPDLHSELNLSSLELGDSALYFCASSVGTSGGTDTQYFGPGTRLTVL.

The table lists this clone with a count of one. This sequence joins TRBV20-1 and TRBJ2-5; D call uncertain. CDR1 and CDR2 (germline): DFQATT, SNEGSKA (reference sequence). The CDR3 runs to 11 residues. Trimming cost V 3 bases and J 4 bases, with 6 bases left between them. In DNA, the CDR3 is TGCAGTGCTAGTCACGGAGAGACCCAGTACTTC. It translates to CSASHGETQYF.